The clone carrying this T cell receptor (beta chain) was recorded at least ten times. Its antigen is still unknown. This specimen comes from a study of blood T cells in healthy people across ages. Whole-study results and caveats: Per million T cells, TCR beta diversity dropped roughly linearly as age increased. Strong correlation was found linking TCR beta diversity to naive T cell percentage. Diversity estimated from one million T cells was considered an underestimate.

A second about 6 to 11 cycle PCR used barcoded and J-beta primers. Each CDR3 protein gets one entry after TCRdb re-called the 5' RACE reads with MiXCR. The sample includes some 790,000 distinct CDR3 sequences, under 35% seen only once; the top ten take about 18%. Each donor gave approximately 9.7 milliliters of peripheral blood. This receptor was identified in a woman over 75 in good health. Sequenced sample: blood.

The CDR3 is CASSLDMQGGSSPLHF. The CDR3 coding sequence is TGCGCCAGCAGCTTGGATATGCAGGGCGGTAGTTCACCCCTCCACTTT. This chain connects TRBV5-1 to TRBJ1-6; D might be TRBD1 (5 bases). CDR3 length: 16 residues. Germline CDR1 and CDR2: SGHRS and YFSETQ. V lost 0 bases and J lost 9, with 16 bases in between.